The 32 T cell receptor beta chains presented below share a single source sample, sequenced in a study of CD8 T cells in Susac syndrome. With random hexamers, about 0.45 to 1 ug RNA was reverse transcribed. TCRdb re-called the immunoSEQ multiplex PCR reads through MiXCR, storing one row per CDR3 protein. The data hold 20,000 to 25,000 distinct CDR3 sequences, with just under 95% observed a single time. What was sequenced was CD8+ T cells from PBMCs. All receptors come from a human donor in good health.

This rearrangement joins TRBV13 to TRBJ1-1; TRBD1 is a possible D gene (6 bases). Germline V CDR1 and CDR2: PRHDT, FYEKMQ (reference sequence). The CDR3 has 17 residues. V lost 5 bases and J 1 base, leaving 20 bases between the germline ends. The DNA for the CDR3 is TGTGCCAGCAGCCGGCAGGGGACCTTCGAGAAGAACACTGAAGCTTTCTTT. The encoded protein is CASSRQGTFEKNTEAFF.

This clonotype appeared once. The rearrangement uses TRBV7-2 and TRBJ2-3, with D possibly being TRBD1 (5 bases). Germline CDR1 is SGHTA and CDR2 is FQGNSA. V was clipped by 4 bases and J by 4 bases, with 9 bases between them. The CDR3 is 13 residues long. The CDR3 DNA reads TGTGCCAGCAGCTCAGTAGGGGCAGATACGCAGTATTTT. The encoded protein is CASSSVGADTQYF.

The gene calls are TRBV4-3 and TRBJ2-7; possibly TRBD2 for D (7 bases). Deletions cut 1 base from V and 3 bases from J, with 13 bases between. CDR3 length equals 15 residues. Per germline, CDR1 LGHNA and CDR2 YSLEER. DNA for the CDR3: TGCGCCAGCAGCCAAGTAGGAGGGGGGGGCTACGAGCAGTACTTC. Translated: CASSQVGGGGYEQYF.

The V and J genes are TRBV6-2 or TRBV6-3 and TRBJ1-2; no clear D gene. CDR3 length: 15 residues. With 4 bases removed from V and 8 bases from J, the gap between germline ends came to 20 bases. CDR1 is MNHEY and CDR2 is SVGEGT in the germline V gene. The CDR3 is CASSSLIGPRWGYTF. Here the CDR3 DNA reads TGTGCCAGCAGTTCGCTGATCGGGCCCCGGTGGGGCTACACCTTC.

The V and J genes are TRBV7-9 and TRBJ1-4; possibly TRBD1 for D (6 bases). The CDR3 is 16 residues long. CDR1 and CDR2 from the germline V gene are SEHNR and FQNEAQ (reference sequence). Trimming cost V 5 bases and J 7 bases, with 20 bases left between them. The CDR3 is CASSVRGQAEGEKLFF. The CDR3 region has the DNA TGTGCCAGCAGCGTCAGGGGCCAGGCTGAAGGTGAAAAACTGTTTTTT.

The J gene is TRBJ2-7, the V gene TRBV4-3; D is perhaps TRBD1 (5 bases). Trimming left V 1 base short and J 4 bases short, with 11 bases between. The CDR3 runs to 14 residues. Germline V gives CDR1 LGHNA, CDR2 YSLEER. DNA for the CDR3: TGCGCCAGCAGCCAAGTGCTGGACACATACGAGCAGTACTTC. Encoded protein: CASSQVLDTYEQYF.

V is TRBV2 and J is TRBJ2-1; D is uncertain. CDR1 is SNHLY, CDR2 FYNNEI, per germline. V shed 2 bases and J shed 2 bases, with 7 bases lying between them. The CDR3 extends over 14 amino acids. CDR3 sequence: CASSEMATYNEQFF. The CDR3 nucleotides read TGTGCCAGCAGTGAAATGGCGACCTACAATGAGCAGTTCTTC.

The chain uses TRBV13 and TRBJ2-1; the D gene is possibly TRBD1 (6 bases). V was pared by 0 bases and J by 1 base, with 7 bases between. The CDR3 extends over 15 amino acids. Germline CDR1 is PRHDT and CDR2 is FYEKMQ (reference sequence). CDR3 protein: CASSLGQGSYNEQFF. The CDR3 DNA is TGTGCCAGCAGCTTAGGCCAGGGGTCCTACAATGAGCAGTTCTTC.

This chain links TRBV7-9 with TRBJ2-1, with 9 bases that match TRBD1. Germline CDR1 is SEHNR and CDR2 is FQNEAQ (reference sequence). V trimming: 4 bases; J trimming: 13 bases; junction bases outside the gene matches: 11. This CDR3 is 14 amino acids long. CDR3 sequence (DNA): TGTGCCAGCAGCTGGGGGACAGGGAGCATGGCTCAGTTCTTC. Amino acid sequence: CASSWGTGSMAQFF.

This chain connects TRBV10-3 to TRBJ1-1; D gene ambiguous. V gave up 5 bases and J gave up 1 base, with 5 bases separating them. The germline gives CDR1 ENHRY, CDR2 SYGVKD. This CDR3 spans 12 amino acids. The CDR3 protein is CAISNKNTEAFF. Here the CDR3 DNA reads TGTGCCATCAGTAACAAGAACACTGAAGCTTTCTTT.

The CDR3 reads CASSSQGNTIYF. CDR3 DNA sequence: TGTGCCAGCAGCTCCCAAGGAAACACCATATATTTT. The rearrangement uses TRBV7-9 and TRBJ1-3; D is unclear. This CDR3 comprises 12 residues. Trimming removed 4 bases at V and 4 bases at J, with 5 bases between. CDR1 and CDR2 from the germline V gene are SEHNR and FQNEAQ (reference sequence).

This chain joins TRBV19 and TRBJ1-5; 7 nucleotides agree with TRBD1. The CDR3 has 17 residues. Looked up from germline, CDR1 is LNHDA and CDR2 is SQIVND (reference sequence). The V gene end was trimmed by 5 bases and the J gene end by 2 bases; junction bases not matched to a gene: 12. The CDR3 loop is CASSPLQGRWGNQPQHF. CDR3 nucleotide sequence: TGTGCCAGTAGTCCGTTACAGGGGAGATGGGGCAATCAGCCCCAGCATTTT.

This rearrangement joins TRBV7-6 to TRBJ2-2; D call uncertain. Looked up from germline, CDR1 is SGHVS and CDR2 is FNYEAQ. There are 12 residues in the CDR3. Between the trimmed V and J ends, which lost 2 bases and 6 bases, there was a span of 4 bases. The CDR3 coding sequence is TGTGCCAGCAGCTTATATGCCGGGGAGCTGTTTTTT. Protein sequence: CASSLYAGELFF.

This clonotype was observed a single time. The V call is TRBV27, the J call TRBJ1-1; D call uncertain. Between the trimmed V and J ends, which lost 1 base and 7 bases, there was a span of 10 bases. CDR1 is MNHEY, CDR2 SMNVEV, per germline (reference sequence). The CDR3 covers 13 residues. CDR3 in amino acids: CASSLFGVGEAFF. The CDR3 nucleotides are TGTGCCAGCAGTTTATTTGGGGTTGGTGAAGCTTTCTTT.

The chain has TRBV29-1 and TRBJ2-1; TRBD1 agrees at 8 bases. V gave up 7 bases and J gave up 7 bases; unmatched junction bases: 12. This CDR3 comprises 14 residues. Per the germline V gene, CDR1 is SQVTM and CDR2 is ANQGSEA. The CDR3 nucleotides are TGCAGCGCCCACGGACAGGGTCTGGGGAATGAGCAGTTCTTC. It yields the protein CSAHGQGLGNEQFF.

The DNA for the CDR3 is TGTGCCAGTAGTCCGGGACAGAACACCGGGGAGCTGTTTTTT. Its translation: CASSPGQNTGELFF. The chain employs TRBV19 and TRBJ2-2, with D maybe TRBD1 (6 bases). The V end was cut by 5 bases, the J end by 1 base, with 8 bases between. The CDR3 sequence is 14 residues long. CDR1 LNHDA and CDR2 SQIVND come from the germline V gene (reference sequence).

The chain combines TRBV7-2 with TRBJ2-1; 14 positions agree with TRBD2. CDR3 length: 15 residues. Trimming took 4 bases from V and 8 from J; bases not matched to a gene: 4. Germline V gene data show CDR1 as SGHTA and CDR2 as FQGNSA. CDR3 region: CASSYGLAGGYEQFF. The CDR3 DNA sequence: TGTGCCAGCAGCTACGGACTAGCGGGGGGATATGAGCAGTTCTTC.

This chain uses TRBV4-3 with TRBJ2-1, with TRBD2 matching over 9 bases. The CDR3 has 18 amino acids. Trimming at V came to 0 bases and at J to 5 bases, leaving 11 bases not matched to a gene. CDR1 LGHNA and CDR2 YSLEER come from the germline V gene. The CDR3 DNA reads as TGCGCCAGCAGCCAAGATCGTTGGCGGGGGGGCTTCGACAATGAGCAGTTCTTC. Translated: CASSQDRWRGGFDNEQFF.

The rearrangement joins TRBV6-1 to TRBJ1-5, with 7 bases that match TRBD1. The CDR3 spans 16 residues. CDR1 and CDR2 (germline): MNHNS, SASEGT. The J segment lost 4 bases and the V segment lost 3 bases, leaving 9 bases of the junction unmatched. The CDR3 loop is CASSDEEGAGNQPQHF. The CDR3 coding sequence is TGTGCCAGCAGTGATGAGGAGGGGGCTGGGAATCAGCCCCAGCATTTT.

The chain combines TRBV14 with TRBJ2-1; possibly TRBD2 for D (6 bases). V gave up 0 bases and J gave up 4 bases, with 16 bases separating them. The CDR3 length is 17 residues. Germline values: CDR1 SGHDN, CDR2 FVKESK. The CDR3 loop is CASSQDRGWAFYNEQFF. The CDR3 DNA sequence: TGTGCCAGCAGCCAAGATCGGGGGTGGGCCTTTTACAATGAGCAGTTCTTC.

The V and J genes are TRBV7-8 and TRBJ2-7, with unresolved D. The length of the CDR3 is 13 residues. V gave up 5 bases and J gave up 1 base, with 9 bases separating them. The germline V gene encodes CDR1 SGHVS and CDR2 FQNEAQ. In nucleotides, the CDR3 is TGTGCCAGCAGCCAAGGACCGTCCTACGAGCAGTACTTC. It translates to CASSQGPSYEQYF. Full variable domain (missing parts from reference TRBV7-8 and TRBJ2-7): GAGVSQSPRYKVAKRGQDVALRCDPISGHVSLFWYQQALGQGPEFLTYFQNEAQLDKSGLPSDRFFAERPEGSVSTLKIQRTQQEDSAVYLCASSQGPSYEQYFGPGTRLTVT.

This chain joins TRBV7-9 and TRBJ2-7; D is possibly TRBD1 or TRBD2 (5 bases each). Germline assignment: CDR1 SEHNR and CDR2 FQNEAQ (reference sequence). The CDR3 is 14 amino acids. With 1 base removed from V and 4 bases from J, the gap between germline ends came to 11 bases. This CDR3 reads CASSLDRGSYEQYF. For the CDR3, the DNA is TGTGCCAGCAGCTTAGATCGGGGCTCTTACGAGCAGTACTTC.

CDR3 in DNA: TGTGCCACGGGGGACACATCAACCTACGAGCAGTACTTC. Protein product: CATGDTSTYEQYF. This sequence joins TRBV27 and TRBJ2-7; D is possibly TRBD1 or TRBD2 (6 bases each). The CDR3 extends over 13 amino acids. Trimming removed 10 bases at V and 2 bases at J, with 15 bases between. From germline, CDR1 is MNHEY and CDR2 SMNVEV (reference sequence).

The chain employs TRBV7-6 and TRBJ2-1; 10 bases fit TRBD1. Germline CDR1 SGHVS, CDR2 FNYEAQ. The CDR3 runs to 17 residues. The J segment lost 2 bases and the V segment lost 5 bases, leaving 9 bases of the junction unmatched. Written as DNA, the CDR3 is TGTGCCAGCAGCCCGCGGACAGGGGGGGGGACCTACAATGAGCAGTTCTTC. This codes for CASSPRTGGGTYNEQFF.

The chain carries TRBV7-9 and TRBJ1-3; D may be TRBD1 (5 bases). Trimming removed 4 bases at V and 0 bases at J, with 10 bases between. CDR1 and CDR2 (germline): SEHNR, FQNEAQ (reference sequence). This CDR3 contains 15 residues. CDR3 nucleotides: TGTGCCAGCAGCTCGGGACGGATCTCTGGAAACACCATATATTTT. Translation: CASSSGRISGNTIYF.

The chain is built from TRBV12-3 or TRBV12-4 and TRBJ2-2; 9 nucleotides align to TRBD1. This CDR3 has 15 amino acids. The V and J ends lost 5 bases and 6 bases, in that order; junction bases with no gene match: 7. The CDR3 loop reads CASSVTGQGAGELFF. Here the CDR3 DNA reads TGTGCCAGCAGTGTCACGGGACAGGGTGCCGGGGAGCTGTTTTTT.

V usage is TRBV7-9 and J usage is TRBJ2-1; no firm D call. V gave up 5 bases and J gave up 3 bases, with 20 bases separating them. Germline CDR1 is SEHNR and CDR2 is FQNEAQ (reference sequence). This CDR3 comprises 17 residues. The CDR3 DNA follows: TGTGCCAGCAGCCCGTCGAGGTCGAGTCTTTACTACAATGAGCAGTTCTTC. It translates to CASSPSRSSLYYNEQFF.

The J gene is TRBJ2-2, the V gene TRBV4-3; maybe TRBD1 (6 bases). CDR1 LGHNA and CDR2 YSLEER come from the germline V gene. The length of the CDR3 is 16 residues. V lost 8 bases to trimming and J lost 6 bases, with 22 bases between them. CDR3 bases: TGCGCCAGCTACCTCCTATCTCTAGGGGGTTCCGGGGAGCTGTTTTTT. It translates to CASYLLSLGGSGELFF.

The V and J genes are TRBV6-5 and TRBJ2-3; D remains ambiguous. This CDR3 contains 12 residues. Germline V gene sequence: CDR1 MNHEY, CDR2 SVGAGI. The V end was cut by 6 bases, the J end by 3 bases, with 7 bases between. The CDR3 loop reads CASSSGTDTQYF. The CDR3 nucleotides are TGTGCCAGCAGCTCTGGGACAGATACGCAGTATTTT.

The J gene is TRBJ1-1, the V gene TRBV2; TRBD1 is a possible D gene (6 bases). V was clipped by 3 bases and J by 2 bases, with 7 bases between them. CDR3 length equals 13 residues. CDR1 and CDR2 from the germline V gene are SNHLY and FYNNEI. CDR3 amino acids: CASSEDRNTEAFF. For the CDR3, the DNA is TGTGCCAGCAGTGAGGACAGAAACACTGAAGCTTTCTTT.

The rearrangement uses TRBV7-8 and TRBJ1-1; no reliable D call. The CDR3 loop spans 16 amino acids. CDR1 and CDR2 (germline): SGHVS, FQNEAQ. V was trimmed by 0 bases and J by 1 base, leaving 12 bases between them. As DNA, the CDR3 is TGTGCCAGCAGCTTAGCGGAGGTCCCGGGGAACACTGAAGCTTTCTTT. It translates to CASSLAEVPGNTEAFF.

The CDR3: CASSGPGLGSDSPLHF. In DNA form, the CDR3 reads TGTGCCAGTAGTGGGCCGGGACTCGGAAGTGATTCACCCCTCCACTTT. The chain uses TRBV19 and TRBJ1-6; a possible D gene is TRBD1 (5 bases). The CDR3 sequence is 16 residues long. The germline V and J ends were trimmed by 5 bases and 8 bases, with 19 bases remaining between them. Per the germline V gene, CDR1 is LNHDA and CDR2 is SQIVND (reference sequence).